This T cell receptor beta chain came from a study of STAT3 mutations in large granular lymphocyte leukemia (dated by TCRdb to between 2018 and 2020). Broadly, across the study: Roughly half of the T-LGLL patients who were sequenced longitudinally carried canonical activating STAT3 mutations. One or more immunosuppressive therapy regimens were given to more than half of T-LGLL patients, and hematologic response was seen in over 35% of the treated patients. Patients with T-cell large granular lymphocyte leukemia underwent serial deep sequencing of TCRbeta CDR3 and STAT3 to reconstruct clonal hierarchy and dynamics. From an initial cohort of roughly 200 LGL patients, approximately 17 representative T-LGLL cases were selected for longitudinal TCRbeta and STAT3 sequencing. As controls within the study, two patients with natural killer LGL leukemia were also sequenced longitudinally. Each patient was sequenced at an average of approximately 4 time points, ranging from 2 to 8 samplings.

Summary of the overall study and its limitations: In about 35% of the 18 patients, TCR clonotype switching occurred after therapy, and every newly emerging clone was STAT3 wild type. In several patients, dominant TCR clone burden exceeded STAT3 mutant burden, suggesting STAT3 mutation arose secondarily within a pre-expanded clone. Because codominant clonotypes persisted in some patients, a small but highly pathogenic clone may have been missed. Variable intervals between samplings and differing treatment regimens complicated linking therapy response to changes in TCR clonal burden. Because no samples were available when a clone first appeared, clonal expansion had to be inferred from samplings taken at other points. At least one immunodominant TCRbeta clonotype was identified in every T-LGLL patient, and multiple immunodominant subclonotypes were identified in about half of the T-LGLL patients.

This clone turned up a few times. The antigen it recognizes is unknown. Base quality data are lacking; no much larger clone is found one base away. DNA was extracted from blood mononuclear cells, and the same DNA was used for both TCR and STAT3 sequencing. V loses 6 bases, J loses 8 bases, and the germline ends lie 14 bases apart. Per the germline V gene, MDHEN is the CDR1 and SYDVKM is the CDR2. Inclusive of the bounding cysteine and phenylalanine, the CDR3 is 14 residues long. The only DNA kept is the CDR3, 42 bases in frame from the first base. TCRbeta libraries were sequenced on an Illumina MiSeq, averaging about 41,000 productive templates per sample. TCRbeta CDR3 libraries were generated with the immunoSEQ assay using multiplex PCR amplification. Turning to the authors' computational methods: Repertoire diversity was calculated as previously defined, with values near 0 taken to indicate extremely monoclonal samples. TCRdb mirrors the immuneACCESS table, restricted to in-frame sequences. Some clones are absent from its copies; in checked studies, under half trace to an unresolved V gene, and the reason for the others is unknown. That table gives V, J and clone size, and the DNA gave D and trimming. Across this sample there are under 6,000 clones, with 45% to 50% seen only once. The ten top clones hold around 80% of the sample.

This receptor chain uses TRBV28 and TRBJ1-6; no confident D gene assignment can be made. Source material: peripheral blood mononuclear cells. The sequence came from a man between 60 and 75 years old with T-cell large granular lymphocyte leukemia. Some clones in this sample may be carry-over from other donors' samples. The age is the age at diagnosis. The CDR3 reads as follows: CASSPQITYSPLHF. The DNA is TGTGCCAGCAGCCCCCAGATAACCTATTCACCCCTCCACTTT.